This entry features one T cell receptor beta chain sequence. V was pared by 4 bases and J by 1 base, with 8 bases between. CDR3 length: 14 amino acids. Germline CDR1 and CDR2: MDHEN and SYDVKM. How the authors handled the data: Reference gene primers were amplified, and this amplification served to estimate nucleated cell counts. Here immunoSEQ multiplex PCR was the method, and the copy in TCRdb shows in-frame clones only, minus some. V, J and clone size are taken as reported in that table, and D and trimming were inferred from the DNA itself. Seen here are over 40,000 clones, 75% to 95% observed once, and the top ten hold approximately 6.4%. This entry belongs to a study of blood T cell repertoires in COVID-19. Study-level background: The United States, Italy and Spain were the sources of the acute and convalescent COVID-19 samples. T cells, B-cell-depleted T cells, or PBMCs provided the cDNA or gDNA that served as material.

The sequence derives from a man aged 65 to 85 with active COVID-19. The chain employs TRBV28 and TRBJ1-5; a possible D gene is TRBD1 (5 bases). Sample: peripheral blood. The CDR3 loop reads CASSSGGSNQPQHF. The CDR3 DNA is TGTGCCAGCAGTTCGGGGGGAAGCAATCAGCCCCAGCATTTT.